Listed below are T cell receptor beta chains from one sample, sequenced in a study of cytotoxic CD8 clonotypes in ibrutinib-treated CLL. TCRdb's copy holds only in-frame clones and misses some; the assay was immunoSEQ multiplex PCR. The sample contains 150,000 or so clones, 70% to 85% of which appear only once. The source material was PBMCs, sampled after 12 months of ibrutinib treatment. These receptor sequences come from a human donor with chronic lymphocytic leukemia. CDR3s include the opening cysteine and the closing phenylalanine or tryptophan. Where a row states a size, it is once, few, many or the class of an expanded clone; other rows omit it.

clone_size j_call v_call cdr3_aa
- TRBJ2-3 TRBV28 CASSPYSGVSTDTQYF
- TRBJ2-3 TRBV5-1 CASSLGDRALSDTQYF
- TRBJ2-5 TRBV14 CASSQDRIWEEETQYF
- TRBJ2-5 TRBV9 CASSPRGSWVETQYF
few TRBJ1-3 TRBV4-3 CASSQNTGTGGHTIYF
once TRBJ2-2 TRBV2 CASTGGGKLAGELFF
- TRBJ2-7 TRBV7-6 CASSSTGALSYEQYF
- TRBJ2-1 TRBV7-2 CASSSSLHRSSYNEQFF
- TRBJ1-3 TRBV7-9 CASSSPGQVSSGNTIYF
- TRBJ2-7 TRBV5-1 CASSSPGQGENEQYF
- TRBJ2-7 TRBV5-4 CASSLVGAGEQYF
- TRBJ2-3 TRBV5-1 CASSGITSTDTQYF
- TRBJ2-7 TRBV28 CAVREQGGSYEQYF
once TRBJ2-3 TRBV27 CASSFYSGRAEDTQYF
- TRBJ2-1 TRBV5-1 CASSLGGGYNEQFF
- TRBJ1-4 TRBV7-3 CASSLQGYEKLFF
- TRBJ2-7 TRBV25-1 CASRDRGFHEQYF
- TRBJ1-3 TRBV7-2 CASSLMGQGGNTIYF
- TRBJ2-2 TRBV5-8 CASSLFQGNTGELFF
- TRBJ1-2 TRBV11-2 CASSLDWNSPYGYTF
- TRBJ1-5 TRBV4-2 CASSQGLAGSNQPQHF
- TRBJ2-6 TRBV27 CASSLSRPGANVLTF
- TRBJ2-1 TRBV12-5 CASGLVRGTSGRAVTYNEQFF
- TRBJ1-1 TRBV19 CASSIAGGVAAFF
- TRBJ1-5 TRBV5-1 CASSLDGYSNQPQHF
- TRBJ2-5 TRBV27 CASRLGNGETQYF
once TRBJ1-3 TRBV18 CASSFGTGSSGNTIYF
- TRBJ2-4 TRBV19 CATKDRVKDIQYF
- TRBJ2-1 TRBV18 CASSSRPTDGLTDEQFF
- TRBJ2-1 TRBV7-9 CASRGGSSEQFF
- TRBJ1-5 TRBV5-5 CASRLQGYGQPQHF
- TRBJ1-2 TRBV2 CASRGDSVAYGYTF
- TRBJ1-4 TRBV28 CASSSGGGRNEKLFF
- TRBJ2-1 TRBV7-9 CASSFLRGSGYNEQFF
- TRBJ2-1 TRBV14 CASSRGRGAYNEQFF
- TRBJ2-3 TRBV7-2 CASSPGGLAGVADTQYF
- TRBJ2-5 TRBV5-1 CASSKREVETQYF
- TRBJ2-7 TRBV2 CASSDQGGFATVDYEQYF
- TRBJ2-7 TRBV5-1 CASSADRAYEQYF
- TRBJ2-1 TRBV4-2 CASSPSGQVYNEQFF
few TRBJ2-7 TRBV4-1 CASSPVGLAGFYEQYF
- TRBJ2-2 TRBV11-2 CASSLDLEEGRGTGELFF
- TRBJ2-3 TRBV2 CASSRTSGADPLSTDTQYF
- TRBJ2-4 TRBV21-1 CASSRSHSRAWVAKNIQYF
few TRBJ1-1 TRBV27 CASTATGLNTEAFF
- TRBJ2-7 TRBV2 CASSAQLGLSSEQYF
- TRBJ2-7 TRBV15 CATSGAENYEQYF
- TRBJ2-7 TRBV4-1 CASSQDSGTGGDEQYF
- TRBJ2-3 TRBV5-8 CASTRMSADTQYF
- TRBJ2-5 TRBV28 CASSLLQETQYF